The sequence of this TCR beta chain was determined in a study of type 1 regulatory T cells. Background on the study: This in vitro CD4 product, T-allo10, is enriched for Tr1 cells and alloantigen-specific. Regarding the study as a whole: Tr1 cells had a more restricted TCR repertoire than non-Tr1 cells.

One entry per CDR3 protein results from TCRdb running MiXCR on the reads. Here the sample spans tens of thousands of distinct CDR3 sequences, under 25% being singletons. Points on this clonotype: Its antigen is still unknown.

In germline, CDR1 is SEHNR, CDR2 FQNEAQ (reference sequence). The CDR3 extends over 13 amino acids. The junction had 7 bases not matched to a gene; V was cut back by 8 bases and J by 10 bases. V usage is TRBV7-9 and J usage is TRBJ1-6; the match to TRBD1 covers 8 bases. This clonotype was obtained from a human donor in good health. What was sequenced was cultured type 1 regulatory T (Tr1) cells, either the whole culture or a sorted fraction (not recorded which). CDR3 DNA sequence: TGTGCCAGCGGGACAGGCACTGGATCACCCCTCCACTTT. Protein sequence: CASGTGTGSPLHF.